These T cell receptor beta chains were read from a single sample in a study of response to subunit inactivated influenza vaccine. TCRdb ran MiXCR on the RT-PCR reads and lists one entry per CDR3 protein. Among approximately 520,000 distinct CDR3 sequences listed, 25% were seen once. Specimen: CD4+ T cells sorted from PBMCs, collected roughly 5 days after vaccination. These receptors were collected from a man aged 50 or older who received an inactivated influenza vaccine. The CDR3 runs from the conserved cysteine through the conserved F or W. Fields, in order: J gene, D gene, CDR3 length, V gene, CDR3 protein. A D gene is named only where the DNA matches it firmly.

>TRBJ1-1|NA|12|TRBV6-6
CASRKSNTEAFF
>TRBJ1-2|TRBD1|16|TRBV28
CASSFIWDRGSGGYTF
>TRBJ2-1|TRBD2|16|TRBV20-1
CSAPPLLAEGYNEQFF
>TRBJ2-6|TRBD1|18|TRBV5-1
CASSFPTGAGSGANVLTF
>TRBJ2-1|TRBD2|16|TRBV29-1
CSVGGTSGSNHNEQFF
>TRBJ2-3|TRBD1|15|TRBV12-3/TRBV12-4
CASSLWTGATDTQYF
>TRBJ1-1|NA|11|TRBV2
CASSRSGQAFF
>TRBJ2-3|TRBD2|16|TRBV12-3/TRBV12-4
CASSLRLAGATDTQYF
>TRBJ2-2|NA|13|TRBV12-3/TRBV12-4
CASSYRLGGELFF
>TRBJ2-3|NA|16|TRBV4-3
CASSQEPAPRTDTQYF
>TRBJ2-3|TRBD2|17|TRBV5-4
CASSLLKRGVSTDTQYF